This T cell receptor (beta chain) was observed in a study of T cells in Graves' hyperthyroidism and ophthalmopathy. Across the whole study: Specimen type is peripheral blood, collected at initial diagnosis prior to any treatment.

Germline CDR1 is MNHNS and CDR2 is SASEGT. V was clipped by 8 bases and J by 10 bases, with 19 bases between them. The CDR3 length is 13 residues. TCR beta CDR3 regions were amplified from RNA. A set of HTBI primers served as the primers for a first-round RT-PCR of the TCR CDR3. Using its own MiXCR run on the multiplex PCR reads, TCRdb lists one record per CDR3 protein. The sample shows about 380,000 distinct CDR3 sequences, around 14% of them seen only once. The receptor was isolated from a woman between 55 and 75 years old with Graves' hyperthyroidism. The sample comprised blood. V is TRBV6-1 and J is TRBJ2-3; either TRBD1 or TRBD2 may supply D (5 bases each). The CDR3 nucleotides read TGTGCCAGCGGGCCGGGACCCTCTGGGGCGCAGTATTTT. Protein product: CASGPGPSGAQYF.